This section outlines one T cell receptor beta chain sequence together with its context. The V end lost 1 base, the J end lost 5 bases, and 13 bases lay between the germline ends. The CDR3 contains 14 residues. Germline V gene lookup returns CDR1 SQVTM and CDR2 ANQGSEA. The donors formed part of the approximately 120-subject validation cohort, distinct from the approximately 670-subject first cohort. This specimen comes from a study of cytomegalovirus exposure and HLA in healthy donors. The protocol was immunoSEQ multiplex PCR, while the TCRdb copy is restricted to in-frame clones and leaves out a portion. Found here are some 250,000 clones, around 91% of them singletons; the top ten hold approximately 3%.

J is TRBJ2-3 and V is TRBV29-1; possible D gene TRBD2, 5 bases. The receptor's source is a woman aged 25 to 39 in good health and CMV-seronegative. Specimen: PBMCs. The CDR3 region is CSVEVDSWGDTQYF. CDR3 bases: TGCAGCGTTGAAGTGGACTCCTGGGGAGATACGCAGTATTTT.